The 14 T cell receptor beta chains below were found in one sample sequenced in a study of control samples from healthy donors and cancer patients. Data came from immunoSEQ multiplex PCR; TCRdb stores just in-frame clones and leaves some out. The sample yields around 63,000 clones, around 87% seen once. The specimen sequenced was PBMCs. These receptors were taken from a woman in her fifties or sixties with head and neck cancer.

The chain couples TRBV9 to TRBJ2-7; weak D call: TRBD1 (8 bases). Germline CDR1 and CDR2: SGDLS and YYNGEE. The CDR3 contains 15 residues. The V end was cut by 3 bases, the J end by 2 bases, with 15 bases between. CDR3 loop: CASSAEQGGAYEQYF. The CDR3 region has the DNA TGTGCCAGCAGCGCCGAACAGGGGGGGGCCTACGAGCAGTACTTC.

This chain links TRBV14 with TRBJ2-3; TRBD1 matches 9 bases. The J segment lost 0 bases and the V segment lost 3 bases, leaving 4 bases of the junction unmatched. CDR1 SGHDN and CDR2 FVKESK come from the germline V gene. The CDR3 consists of 16 residues. CDR3 protein: CASSHRTGVSTDTQYF. CDR3 bases: TGTGCCAGCAGCCACCGGACAGGGGTGAGCACAGATACGCAGTATTTT. The variable domain in full, completed from reference TRBV14 and TRBJ2-3, reads EAGVTQFPSHSVIEKGQTVTLRCDPISGHDNLYWYRRVMGKEIKFLLHFVKESKQDESGMPNNRFLAERTGGTYSTLKVQPAELEDSGVYFCASSHRTGVSTDTQYFGPGTRLTVL.

The chain combines TRBV3-1 (or the pseudogene TRBV3-2) with TRBJ1-5; no definite D call. Germline CDR1 is LGHDT and CDR2 is YNNKEL (reference sequence). V lost 0 bases, J lost 0 bases, and 6 bases lay in between. The CDR3 loop spans 15 amino acids. The CDR3 nucleotides read TGTGCCAGCAGCCAAGACCTGGATAGCAATCAGCCCCAGCATTTT. Amino acid sequence: CASSQDLDSNQPQHF.

The V and J genes are TRBV6-5 and TRBJ1-1, with a tentative D call TRBD1 (6 bases). The germline V gene has CDR1 MNHEY and CDR2 SVGAGI. The CDR3 is 14 residues long. V lost 6 bases and J lost 5, with 16 bases in between. The CDR3 sequence: CASSLVGGATEAFF. The CDR3 DNA follows: TGTGCCAGCAGCCTTGTTGGGGGGGCAACTGAAGCTTTCTTT.

The chain uses TRBV6-5 and TRBJ1-4; D possibly corresponds to TRBD1 (6 bases). This CDR3 has 14 amino acids. The V gene's germline CDR1 is MNHEY and CDR2 SVGAGI. The V end was cut by 6 bases, the J end by 8 bases, with 16 bases between. The CDR3 DNA sequence: TGTGCCAGCAGCTCACAGGGAGGGTGGGAAAAACTGTTTTTT. Protein: CASSSQGGWEKLFF.

The V gene is TRBV2, the J gene TRBJ1-6, with D possibly matching TRBD1 (6 bases). The V and J ends lost 6 bases and 5 bases respectively, with 11 bases between them. The CDR3 sequence is 14 residues long. Germline CDR1 and CDR2: SNHLY and FYNNEI. The CDR3 sequence: CASREQGNNSPLHF. CDR3 bases: TGTGCCAGCAGGGAACAGGGCAATAATTCACCCCTCCACTTT.

The chain is built from TRBV3-1 (or the pseudogene TRBV3-2) and TRBJ1-2; 7 nucleotides align to TRBD1. Per the germline V gene, CDR1 is LGHDT and CDR2 is YNNKEL (reference sequence). Trimming took 2 bases from V and 2 from J; bases not matched to a gene: 2. This CDR3 spans 14 amino acids. CDR3: CASSQPTGNYGYTF. The CDR3 coding sequence is TGTGCCAGCAGCCAACCGACAGGGAACTATGGCTACACCTTC.

The genes are TRBV19 and TRBJ1-6; D unresolved. CDR3 length: 14 residues. The germline V gene has CDR1 LNHDA and CDR2 SQIVND (reference sequence). The ends were cut back, 4 bases at V and 6 bases at J, with 10 bases in the middle. This CDR3 is CASSSTHLNSPLHF. CDR3 in DNA: TGTGCCAGTAGTAGTACCCACCTTAATTCACCCCTCCACTTT.

The genes are TRBV3-1 (or the pseudogene TRBV3-2) and TRBJ2-5; 7 bases align to TRBD1. The V and J ends lost 4 bases and 5 bases, in that order; junction bases with no gene match: 10. Germline V CDR1 and CDR2: LGHDT, YNNKEL (reference sequence). CDR3 size: 15 residues. The CDR3 region has the DNA TGTGCCAGCAGCCTTACAGGGGAAAAAGGGGAGACCCAGTACTTC. Amino acids: CASSLTGEKGETQYF.

The rearrangement uses TRBV28 and TRBJ1-1, with D perhaps TRBD1 (5 bases). CDR1 MDHEN and CDR2 SYDVKM come from the germline V gene. The V end lost 3 bases, the J end lost 0 bases, and 11 bases lay between the germline ends. The CDR3 sequence is 15 residues long. In nucleotides, the CDR3 is TGTGCCAGCAGTTTTCCCGGGACGGTGAACACTGAAGCTTTCTTT. Translated: CASSFPGTVNTEAFF. Full variable domain (rest looked up from reference TRBV28 and TRBJ1-1): DVKVTQSSRYLVKRTGEKVFLECVQDMDHENMFWYRQDPGLGLRLIYFSYDVKMKEKGDIPEGYSVSREKKERFSLILESASTNQTSMYLCASSFPGTVNTEAFFGQGTRLTVV.

The genes are TRBV29-1 and TRBJ1-2, with a tentative D call TRBD1 (5 bases). The CDR3 spans 13 residues. V gave up 4 bases and J gave up 3 bases, with 12 bases separating them. Germline lookup yields CDR1 SQVTM and CDR2 ANQGSEA. The CDR3: CSVGVQGHYGYTF. The CDR3, as DNA: TGCAGCGTTGGTGTCCAGGGTCACTATGGCTACACCTTC.

The chain links TRBV2 to TRBJ2-2; D tentatively reads TRBD1 or TRBD2 (5 bases each). The V and J ends lost 4 bases and 7 bases respectively, with 16 bases between them. Germline V CDR1 and CDR2: SNHLY, FYNNEI. The length of the CDR3 is 15 residues. The CDR3 coding sequence is TGTGCCAGCAGTGCAGAGGGGTTTCCGGACGGGGAGCTGTTTTTT. It codes for CASSAEGFPDGELFF.

The rearrangement uses TRBV24-1 and TRBJ1-2; 9 bases line up with TRBD1. The CDR3 has 17 residues. The trim removed 4 bases at V and 6 bases at J, leaving 14 bases unmatched. Germline loops: CDR1 KGHDR, CDR2 SFDVKD. DNA of the CDR3: TGTGCCACCAGTGACCCGGGGTCAGGACAGGGGACGAATGGCTACACCTTC. Translating gives CATSDPGSGQGTNGYTF.

This chain uses TRBV25-1 with TRBJ2-2; tentatively, D is TRBD1 or TRBD2 (6 bases each). Germline V lookup: CDR1 MGHDK, CDR2 SYGVNS. V shed 1 base and J shed 4 bases, with 16 bases lying between them. The CDR3 is 17 amino acids. CDR3 coding DNA: TGTGCCAGCAGTGAATTGAGAGGGGGAGGAGGCACCGGGGAGCTGTTTTTT. It translates to CASSELRGGGGTGELFF.